This T cell receptor (beta chain) stems from a study of cytomegalovirus exposure and HLA in healthy donors. J lost 5 bases, V lost 1 base, and 13 bases had no gene match. This CDR3 contains 19 residues. Germline lookup yields CDR1 MDHEN and CDR2 SYDVKM. General study results and limits: Later work found that TCR association rates differed between HLA loci; DRB1 had the most and HLA-C the fewest.

Worth noting for this clone: The antigen is unknown.

These donors counted as nominally healthy when sampled, but unrecorded immune exposures were likely. The PCR used 60 Vbeta and 13 Jbeta primers. Sequencing was performed with immunoSEQ multiplex PCR; in TCRdb, only in-frame clones are kept and a portion is missing. The profile shows under 200,000 clones, roughly 78% of them singletons. The chain combines TRBV28 with TRBJ2-2; TRBD2 aligns across 10 bases. The sample was PBMCs. This sequence was found in a woman between 45 and 65 years old in good health and CMV-seropositive. The CDR3 here is CASSLLSSSGRGRTGELFF. Here the CDR3 DNA reads TGTGCCAGCAGTTTATTGTCGTCTAGCGGGAGAGGAAGGACCGGGGAGCTGTTTTTT. Using reference TRBV28 and TRBJ2-2 for the parts outside the CDR3, the full variable domain is DVKVTQSSRYLVKRTGEKVFLECVQDMDHENMFWYRQDPGLGLRLIYFSYDVKMKEKGDIPEGYSVSREKKERFSLILESASTNQTSMYLCASSLLSSSGRGRTGELFFGEGSRLTVL.